This T cell receptor beta chain was captured by sequencing in a study of CD8 T cells in ankylosing spondylitis. Findings and caveats of the study: Reportedly, significant enrichment of disease-linked clones occurred in matched ankylosing spondylitis synovial fluid. For ankylosing spondylitis blood, a TCR beta motif of seven to nine highly homologous variants appeared characteristic.

This clonotype turned up a few times. What it recognizes is unknown. Each CDR3 protein gets one entry after TCRdb re-called the 5' RACE reads with MiXCR. There are hundreds of thousands of distinct CDR3 sequences in the sample; around 16% occur only once, and roughly 46% lies in the top ten. Material: blood, either unsorted or a sorted T cell fraction (not recorded which). This TCR was sampled from a male donor with ankylosing spondylitis.

The CDR3 region is CASAGPGGGKEKLFF. The CDR3 nucleotides are TGTGCCAGCGCGGGGCCCGGAGGGGGGAAGGAAAAACTGTTTTTT. This chain connects TRBV25-1 to TRBJ1-4, with a weak D call TRBD1 (6 bases). The CDR3 runs to 15 residues. Germline V CDR1 and CDR2: MGHDK, SYGVNS. The germline V and J ends were trimmed by 8 bases and 8 bases, with 21 bases remaining between them.